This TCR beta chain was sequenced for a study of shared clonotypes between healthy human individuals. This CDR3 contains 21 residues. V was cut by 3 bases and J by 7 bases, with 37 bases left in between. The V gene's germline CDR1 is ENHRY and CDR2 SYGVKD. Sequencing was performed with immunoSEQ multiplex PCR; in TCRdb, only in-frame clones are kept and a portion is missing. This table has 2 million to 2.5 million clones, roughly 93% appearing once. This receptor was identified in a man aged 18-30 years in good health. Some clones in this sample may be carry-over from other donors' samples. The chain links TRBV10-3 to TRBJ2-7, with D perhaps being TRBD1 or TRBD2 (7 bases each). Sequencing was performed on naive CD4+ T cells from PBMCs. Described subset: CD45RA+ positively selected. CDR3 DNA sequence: TGTGCCATCAGTGAACCCCGGGACAGACACGTGGCGGGGCGTTGGGAGGGGGAGCAGTACTTC. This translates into CAISEPRDRHVAGRWEGEQYF.